Shown below are 2 T cell receptor beta chains from a single sample sequenced in a study of shared clonotypes between healthy human individuals. Measured with immunoSEQ multiplex PCR; TCRdb has only the in-frame clones, and not every one. The sample lists approximately 600,000 clones; approximately 96% were seen once. The naive CD8 fraction comprised CD45RO-negative cells positively selected for CCR7 and excluded terminally differentiated effector memory CD45RA+ cells. Material: naive CD8+ T cells sorted from blood. Every receptor here comes from a woman aged 25 to 39 in good health.

Regarding this clone: Other DNA sequences in the sample encode the same CDR3. The genes are TRBV27 and TRBJ2-7; 8 nucleotides align to TRBD1. CDR1 and CDR2 from the germline V gene are MNHEY and SMNVEV (reference sequence). V was clipped by 1 base and J by 3 bases; unmatched bases: 2. CDR3 length equals 14 residues. The CDR3 bases are TGTGCCAGCAGTTTATTTACAGGGGGCTACGAGCAGTACTTC. Encoded protein: CASSLFTGGYEQYF.

The rearrangement joins TRBV5-5 to TRBJ2-7; D call uncertain. CDR1 SGHKS and CDR2 YYEKEE come from the germline V gene (reference sequence). This CDR3 spans 13 amino acids. Trimming took off 0 bases at V and 6 bases at J, with 10 bases between the two ends. This CDR3 reads CASSLGQTPEQYF. The CDR3, as DNA: TGTGCCAGCAGCTTGGGCCAAACCCCCGAGCAGTACTTC.